This T cell receptor beta chain was retrieved from a study of blood T cell repertoires in COVID-19. On the study more broadly: The United States, Italy and Spain were the sources of the acute and convalescent COVID-19 samples. PBMCs, B-cell-depleted T cells, or T cells were the source of the cDNA or gDNA that made up the material.

The CDR3 consists of 14 residues. Germline CDR1 reads GTSNPN; CDR2 reads SVGIG (reference sequence). V was pared by 1 base and J by 2 bases, with 10 bases between. Per the authors' pipeline: Amplification of reference gene primers was used by the study to estimate nucleated cell counts. Profiling relied on immunoSEQ multiplex PCR, and the TCRdb table lists in-frame clones only, not all of them. Clone size and the V and J calls come from that table; the DNA yielded D and trimming. The profile covers hundreds of thousands of clones, with about nine tenths appearing a single time and roughly 0.25% taken by the ten largest.

Sequenced sample: peripheral blood. The receptor's source is a woman younger than 30 with acute or convalescent COVID-19. This chain connects TRBV30 to TRBJ2-3; D gene uncertain. The CDR3 DNA reads as TGTGCCTGGAGTGAGGCAGGCTACACAGATACGCAGTATTTT. Its translation is CAWSEAGYTDTQYF.